This T cell receptor (beta chain) was found in a study of neurological immune-mediated disorders. Germline CDR1 reads KGHDR; CDR2 reads SFDVKD. The V end lost 3 bases, the J end lost 6 bases, and 10 bases lay between the germline ends. The CDR3 consists of 14 residues. One entry per CDR3 protein results from TCRdb running MiXCR on the 5' RACE reads. Of fewer than 20,000 distinct CDR3 sequences detected, 9% appear once; the ten largest clones hold around 42%. There are many counts of this clonotype. The clonotype originates from a man aged 45-65 years in good health. Sequencing was done on a sample of CD8+ T cells from blood. The chain recombines TRBV24-1 with TRBJ1-4; maybe TRBD1 (6 bases). The DNA for the CDR3 is TGTGCCACCAGTGATGGCTACAGGGATGAAAAACTGTTTTTT. Protein product: CATSDGYRDEKLFF.